This T cell receptor beta chain was documented in a study of early T cells in non-severe SARS-CoV-2 infection. The wider study: Sequencing of bulk RNA from unsorted whole blood was done, without chain pairing.

Trimming removed 4 bases at V and 2 bases at J, with 11 bases between. The CDR3 runs to 15 residues. Germline V lookup: CDR1 SGHVS, CDR2 FQNEAQ. Each cDNA molecule carried a unique molecular identifier. Via MiXCR, TCRdb re-called the 5' RACE reads, giving one row per CDR3 protein. Among tens of thousands of distinct CDR3 sequences listed, roughly an eighth were seen once. J is TRBJ2-2 and V is TRBV7-8; D ambiguous. This TCR was recovered from an adult who was a healthcare worker with PCR-confirmed SARS-CoV-2 infection or an uninfected control (not recorded which). The sequenced sample was whole blood. CDR3 sequence: CASSSRTRNTGELFF. The CDR3 bases are TGTGCCAGCAGCTCAAGGACGAGAAACACCGGGGAGCTGTTTTTT.